The sequence of this T cell receptor beta chain was determined in a study of T cells after yellow fever vaccination. Study conclusions and caveats: Across the CD4 and CD8 compartments, a small share of clonotypes was present in both.

The germline V gene has CDR1 SGHTA and CDR2 FQGTGA. The CDR3 is 13 amino acids. V lost 0 bases to trimming and J lost 10 bases, with 10 bases between them. 5'RACE template switching produced TCR cDNA carrying a universal primer site and UMIs. Each CDR3 protein is one row after TCRdb ran MiXCR on the 5' RACE reads. The data contain 500,000 to 650,000 distinct CDR3 sequences, approximately 13% of them seen just once; the ten biggest clones take up under 15%. This clonotype has a count of ten or more. Its matching antigen is unknown. This receptor was obtained from a man aged 25 to 40 who received the YFV17D yellow fever vaccine. The specimen comprised PBMCs, sampled on the day of the yellow fever booster vaccination. The chain is built from TRBV7-3 and TRBJ2-1, with D tentatively TRBD1 or TRBD2 (5 bases each). The CDR3 region is CASSLTTGTEQFF. Here the CDR3 DNA reads TGTGCCAGCAGCTTAACCACCGGGACCGAGCAGTTCTTC.